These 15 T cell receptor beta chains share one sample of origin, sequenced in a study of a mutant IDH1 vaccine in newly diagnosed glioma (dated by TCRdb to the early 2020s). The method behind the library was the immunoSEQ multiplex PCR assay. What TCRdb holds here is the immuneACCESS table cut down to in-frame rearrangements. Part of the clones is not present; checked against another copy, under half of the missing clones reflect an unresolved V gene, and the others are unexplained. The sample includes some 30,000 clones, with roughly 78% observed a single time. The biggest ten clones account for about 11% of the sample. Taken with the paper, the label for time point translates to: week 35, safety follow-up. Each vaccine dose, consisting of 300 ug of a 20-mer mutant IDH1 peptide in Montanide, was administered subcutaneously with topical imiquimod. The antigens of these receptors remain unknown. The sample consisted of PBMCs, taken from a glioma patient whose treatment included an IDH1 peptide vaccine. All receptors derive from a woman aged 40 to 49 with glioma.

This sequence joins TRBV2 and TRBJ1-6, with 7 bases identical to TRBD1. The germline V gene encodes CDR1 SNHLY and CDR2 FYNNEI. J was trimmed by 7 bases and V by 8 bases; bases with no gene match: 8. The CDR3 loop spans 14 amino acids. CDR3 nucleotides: TGTGCCAGCGCGGGCAGGACAGGAAATTCACCCCTCCACTTT. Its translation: CASAGRTGNSPLHF.

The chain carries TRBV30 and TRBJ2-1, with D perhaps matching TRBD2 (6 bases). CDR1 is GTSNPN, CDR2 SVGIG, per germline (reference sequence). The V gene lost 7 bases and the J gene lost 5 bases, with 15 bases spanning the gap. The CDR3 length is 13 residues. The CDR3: CASSTSSHNEQFF. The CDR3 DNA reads TGTGCCTCTTCGACTAGTTCCCACAATGAGCAGTTCTTC. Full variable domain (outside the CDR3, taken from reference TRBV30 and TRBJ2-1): SQTIHQWPATLVQPVGSPLSLECTVEGTSNPNLYWYRQAAGRGLQLLFYSVGIGQISSEVPQNLSASRPQDRQFILSSKKLLLSDSGFYLCASSTSSHNEQFFGPGTRLTVL.

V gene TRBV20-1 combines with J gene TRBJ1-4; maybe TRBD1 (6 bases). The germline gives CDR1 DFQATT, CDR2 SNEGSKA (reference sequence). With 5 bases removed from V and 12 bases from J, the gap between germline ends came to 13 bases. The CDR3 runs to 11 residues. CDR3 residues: CSALDSPELFF. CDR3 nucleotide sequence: TGCAGTGCTTTGGACAGTCCCGAACTGTTTTTT.

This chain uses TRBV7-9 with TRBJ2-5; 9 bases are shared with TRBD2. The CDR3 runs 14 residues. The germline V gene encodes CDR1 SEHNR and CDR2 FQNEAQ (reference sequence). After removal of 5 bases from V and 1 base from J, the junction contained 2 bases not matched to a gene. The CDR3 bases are TGTGCCAGCAGCCCAGCGGGGGGCCAAGAGACCCAGTACTTC. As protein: CASSPAGGQETQYF. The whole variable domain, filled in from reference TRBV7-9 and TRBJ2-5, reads DTGVSQNPRHKITKRGQNVTFRCDPISEHNRLYWYRQTLGQGPEFLTYFQNEAQLEKSRLLSDRFSAERPKGSFSTLEIQRTEQGDSAMYLCASSPAGGQETQYFGPGTRLLVL.

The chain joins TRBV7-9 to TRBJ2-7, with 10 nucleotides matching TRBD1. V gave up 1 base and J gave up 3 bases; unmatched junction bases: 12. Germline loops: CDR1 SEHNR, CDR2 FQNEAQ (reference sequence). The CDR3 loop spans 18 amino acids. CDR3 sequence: CASSLGTTTGGRNYEQYF. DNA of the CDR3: TGTGCCAGCAGCTTAGGAACAACGACAGGGGGCCGTAACTACGAGCAGTACTTC. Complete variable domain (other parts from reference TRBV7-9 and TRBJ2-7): DTGVSQNPRHKITKRGQNVTFRCDPISEHNRLYWYRQTLGQGPEFLTYFQNEAQLEKSRLLSDRFSAERPKGSFSTLEIQRTEQGDSAMYLCASSLGTTTGGRNYEQYFGPGTRLTVT.

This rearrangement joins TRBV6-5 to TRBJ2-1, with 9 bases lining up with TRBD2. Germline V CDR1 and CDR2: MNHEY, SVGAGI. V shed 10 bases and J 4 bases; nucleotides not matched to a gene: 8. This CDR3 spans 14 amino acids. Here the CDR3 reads CATVAGVGYNEQFF. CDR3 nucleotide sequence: TGTGCCACAGTAGCGGGGGTGGGATACAATGAGCAGTTCTTC.

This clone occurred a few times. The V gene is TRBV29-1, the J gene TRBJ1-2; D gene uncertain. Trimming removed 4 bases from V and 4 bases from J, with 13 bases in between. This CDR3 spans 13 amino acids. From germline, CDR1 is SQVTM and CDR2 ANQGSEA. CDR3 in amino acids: CSVVQDYSYGYTF. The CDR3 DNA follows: TGCAGCGTTGTCCAGGATTACTCCTATGGCTACACCTTC. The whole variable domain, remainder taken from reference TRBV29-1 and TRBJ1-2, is SAVISQKPSRDICQRGTSLTIQCQVDSQVTMMFWYRQQPGQSLTLIATANQGSEATYESGFVIDKFPISRPNLTFSTLTVSNMSPEDSSIYLCSVVQDYSYGYTFGSGTRLTVV.

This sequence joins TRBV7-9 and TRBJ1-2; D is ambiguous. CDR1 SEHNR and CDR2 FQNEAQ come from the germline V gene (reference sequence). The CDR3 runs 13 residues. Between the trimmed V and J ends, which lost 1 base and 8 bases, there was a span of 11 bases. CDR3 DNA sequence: TGTGCCAGCAGCTTAGACCCCCGTCGGGGCTACACCTTC. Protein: CASSLDPRRGYTF.

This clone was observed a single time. The CDR3 region has the DNA TGTGCCAGCAGCCCTTCCCAAGGCCAGGGCTACACCTTC. Encoded protein: CASSPSQGQGYTF. The chain links TRBV7-2 to TRBJ1-2; D not certain. V was trimmed by 5 bases and J by 8 bases, leaving 15 bases between them. CDR1 is SGHTA and CDR2 is FQGNSA in the germline V gene. The CDR3 is 13 amino acids.

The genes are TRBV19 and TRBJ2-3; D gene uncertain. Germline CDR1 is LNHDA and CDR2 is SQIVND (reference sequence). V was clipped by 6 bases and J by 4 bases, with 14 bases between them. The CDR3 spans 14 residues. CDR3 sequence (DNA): TGTGCCAGTAGCCCGGACGAATCACCAGATACGCAGTATTTT. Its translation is CASSPDESPDTQYF.

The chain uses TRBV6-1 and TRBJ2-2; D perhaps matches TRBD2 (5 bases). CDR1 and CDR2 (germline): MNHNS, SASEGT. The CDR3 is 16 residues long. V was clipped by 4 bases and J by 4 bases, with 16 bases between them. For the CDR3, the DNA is TGTGCCAGCAGTGGGTTCCCGGGGTCGAGCACCGGGGAGCTGTTTTTT. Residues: CASSGFPGSSTGELFF.

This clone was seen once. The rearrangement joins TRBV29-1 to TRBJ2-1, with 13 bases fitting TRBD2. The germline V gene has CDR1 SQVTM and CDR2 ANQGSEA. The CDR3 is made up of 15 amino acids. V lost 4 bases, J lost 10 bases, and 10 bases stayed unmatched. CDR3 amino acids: CSVGRLAGGAREQFF. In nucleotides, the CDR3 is TGCAGCGTTGGCCGACTAGCGGGGGGCGCTAGGGAGCAGTTCTTC.

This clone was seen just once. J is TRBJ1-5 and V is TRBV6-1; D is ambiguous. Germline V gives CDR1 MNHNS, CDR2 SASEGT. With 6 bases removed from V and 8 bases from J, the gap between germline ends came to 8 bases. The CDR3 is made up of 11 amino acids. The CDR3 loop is CASSDPKPQHF. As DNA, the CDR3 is TGTGCCAGCAGCGACCCTAAGCCCCAGCATTTT.

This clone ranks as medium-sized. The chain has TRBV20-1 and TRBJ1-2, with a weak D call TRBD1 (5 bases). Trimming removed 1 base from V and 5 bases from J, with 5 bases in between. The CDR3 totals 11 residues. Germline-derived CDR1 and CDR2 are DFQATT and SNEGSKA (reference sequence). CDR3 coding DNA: TGCAGTGCTAGAGCAGGGTATGGCTACACCTTC. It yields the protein CSARAGYGYTF.

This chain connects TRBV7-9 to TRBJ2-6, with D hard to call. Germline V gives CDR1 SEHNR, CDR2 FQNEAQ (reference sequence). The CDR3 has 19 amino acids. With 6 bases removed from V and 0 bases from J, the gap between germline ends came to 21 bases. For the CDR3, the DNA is TGTGCCAGCAGTTCAAATCGGCGCCTCCCGTTCTCTGGGGCCAACGTCCTGACTTTC. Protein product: CASSSNRRLPFSGANVLTF.